Presented here are 15 T cell receptor beta chains from one specimen sequenced in a study of blood T cell repertoires in COVID-19. TCRdb's copy holds only in-frame clones and misses some; the assay was immunoSEQ multiplex PCR. This sample has around 250,000 clones; roughly 84% occur once, and the top ten carry 1.5%. Material: peripheral blood. Every receptor here comes from a woman between 35 and 50 years old who had recovered from COVID-19.

This rearrangement joins TRBV6-5 to TRBJ1-4, with a possible D match to TRBD1 (5 bases). CDR1 and CDR2 (germline): MNHEY, SVGAGI. Trimming took 9 bases from V and 8 from J, leaving 19 bases between them. The CDR3 runs 14 residues. The CDR3 spells CASRGGVDGEKLFF. In DNA form, the CDR3 reads TGTGCCAGTCGGGGAGGGGTAGACGGGGAAAAACTGTTTTTT.

The gene calls are TRBV7-3 and TRBJ2-1; 7 nucleotides align to TRBD1. Germline CDR1 and CDR2: SGHTA and FQGTGA. The J segment lost 7 bases and the V segment lost 1 base, leaving 10 bases of the junction unmatched. This CDR3 is built from 16 residues. The CDR3 DNA follows: TGTGCCAGCAGCTTAAGTCGGCAGGGGGACCCTAATGAGCAGTTCTTC. It encodes CASSLSRQGDPNEQFF.

V and J are TRBV11-2 and TRBJ1-1; 7 bases map to TRBD1. Trimming at V came to 5 bases and at J to 0 bases, leaving 6 bases not matched to a gene. CDR1 and CDR2 from the germline V gene are SGHAT and FQNNGV. The CDR3 sequence is 15 residues long. The CDR3 loop is CASSPWDSVNTEAFF. Written as DNA, the CDR3 is TGTGCCAGCAGCCCCTGGGACAGTGTGAACACTGAAGCTTTCTTT.

The chain couples TRBV2 to TRBJ2-3; no clear D. Germline V gene lookup returns CDR1 SNHLY and CDR2 FYNNEI. The CDR3 runs 13 residues. V lost 6 bases to trimming and J lost 2 bases, with 9 bases between them. The CDR3 loop reads CASSPIVTDTQYF. The CDR3 bases are TGTGCCAGCAGCCCGATAGTCACAGATACGCAGTATTTT.

There are a few counts of this clone. The V and J genes are TRBV2 and TRBJ1-6; tentatively, D is TRBD1 (5 bases). The CDR3 has 17 amino acids. V dropped 1 base and J dropped 8 bases, with 18 bases sitting between them. Germline lookup yields CDR1 SNHLY and CDR2 FYNNEI. CDR3 sequence (DNA): TGTGCCAGCAGTGAAGAGGGACTCCGAACCTCCGATTCACCCCTCCACTTT. Its translation is CASSEEGLRTSDSPLHF. Drawing the rest from reference TRBV2 and TRBJ1-6, the complete variable domain is EPEVTQTPSHQVTQMGQEVILRCVPISNHLYFYWYRQILGQKVEFLVSFYNNEISEKSEIFDDQFSVERPDGSNFTLKIRSTKLEDSAMYFCASSEEGLRTSDSPLHFGNGTRLTVT.

The chain couples TRBV27 to TRBJ1-2; TRBD1 might be the D (6 bases). The V gene's germline CDR1 is MNHEY and CDR2 SMNVEV (reference sequence). V dropped 6 bases and J dropped 6 bases, with 14 bases sitting between them. The CDR3 extends over 13 amino acids. The CDR3 DNA sequence: TGTGCCAGCAGGAACCCAGGGGTAGATGGCTACACCTTC. It encodes CASRNPGVDGYTF.

This clone was counted once. This chain joins TRBV30 and TRBJ1-4, with 9 nucleotides matching TRBD1. The CDR3 contains 15 residues. Per the germline V gene, CDR1 is GTSNPN and CDR2 is SVGIG (reference sequence). V shed 3 bases, J shed 8 bases, and the junction held 10 bases outside the gene matches. The chain's CDR3 is CAWSQRGTGREKLFF. The CDR3, as DNA: TGTGCCTGGAGCCAACGGGGGACAGGGCGAGAAAAACTGTTTTTT.

The rearrangement uses TRBV11-1 and TRBJ1-6; TRBD1 matches at 7 bases. The length of the CDR3 is 15 residues. J lost 12 bases, V lost 6 bases, and 14 bases had no gene match. CDR1 is SGHAT and CDR2 is FQDESV in the germline V gene (reference sequence). CDR3 DNA: TGTGCCAGCAGGCCGCTACAGGGGACTCAACTACCCCTCCACTTT. Residues: CASRPLQGTQLPLHF.

The rearrangement uses TRBV5-4 and TRBJ1-6; possible D gene TRBD1, 6 bases. This CDR3 comprises 14 residues. Germline V CDR1 and CDR2: SGHNT, YYREEE (reference sequence). The germline V and J ends were trimmed by 6 bases and 7 bases, with 14 bases remaining between them. The CDR3 loop reads CASTGGAGNSPLHF. Here the CDR3 DNA reads TGTGCCAGCACTGGGGGGGCTGGGAATTCACCCCTCCACTTT.

The chain is built from TRBV5-1 and TRBJ2-5; 7 nucleotides line up with TRBD2. Losses at the gene ends were 0 bases for V and 4 bases for J; bases not matched to a gene: 3. This CDR3 comprises 14 residues. From germline, CDR1 is SGHRS and CDR2 YFSETQ. CDR3 in DNA: TGCGCCAGCAGCTTGGGACTAGCCGCAGAGACCCAGTACTTC. The encoded protein is CASSLGLAAETQYF.

The chain joins TRBV5-6 to TRBJ1-5, with 8 bases lining up with TRBD1. V was clipped by 2 bases and J by 1 base; unmatched bases: 5. The CDR3 covers 16 residues. CDR1 and CDR2 from the germline V gene are SGHDT and YYEEEE. The DNA for the CDR3 is TGTGCCAGCAGCTTAGGACAGGGCCGGAGCAATCAGCCCCAGCATTTT. Protein: CASSLGQGRSNQPQHF.

The V gene is TRBV7-3, the J gene TRBJ1-6, with 9 bases matching TRBD1. Germline V gives CDR1 SGHTA, CDR2 FQGTGA. This CDR3 region has 14 residues. The V gene end was trimmed by 5 bases and the J gene end by 10 bases; junction bases not matched to a gene: 6. The CDR3: CASSQTGGNSPLHF. In DNA form, the CDR3 reads TGTGCCAGCAGCCAAACAGGGGGCAACTCACCCCTCCACTTT.

This chain connects TRBV4-2 to TRBJ1-5; 9 nucleotides line up with TRBD1. The CDR3 runs to 17 residues. CDR1 LGHNA and CDR2 YNFKEQ come from the germline V gene. Trimming removed 4 bases from V and 2 bases from J; junction bases left unmatched: 9. The CDR3 DNA is TGTGCCAGCAGCCCAGGACAGGGGATCGAGGGCAATCAGCCCCAGCATTTT. Its protein is CASSPGQGIEGNQPQHF.

CDR3 nucleotide sequence: TGTGCCAGCAGCTTGGCCGGGACAGGGCAGAACACCATATATTTT. It specifies CASSLAGTGQNTIYF. The rearrangement uses TRBV5-5 and TRBJ1-3, with 9 bases identical to TRBD1. Germline trimming cut 0 bases from V and 7 bases from J; bases unmatched to any gene: 5. CDR3 length equals 15 residues. Per germline, CDR1 SGHKS and CDR2 YYEKEE (reference sequence).

This clone was counted only a few times. The same CDR3 arises from other DNA sequences in this sample as well. The rearrangement uses TRBV5-1 and TRBJ1-1, with D maybe TRBD1 (5 bases). Germline CDR1 and CDR2: SGHRS and YFSETQ. The CDR3 sequence is 14 residues long. V gave up 0 bases and J gave up 2 bases, with 8 bases separating them. Written as DNA, the CDR3 is TGCGCCAGCAGCTTGGACAGGCCTAACACTGAAGCTTTCTTT. It encodes CASSLDRPNTEAFF.